Each of the 5 T cell receptor beta chains below was sequenced from the same sample in a study of blood T cell repertoires in COVID-19. Clones were sequenced by immunoSEQ multiplex PCR, and TCRdb holds only the in-frame ones, with some missing. The data show about 330,000 clones, roughly 88% seen once. Sequenced material: peripheral blood. The receptor source for this set is a woman aged 45-60 years with active or convalescent COVID-19.

This chain joins TRBV28 and TRBJ1-4, with 7 bases that match TRBD1. This CDR3 region has 16 residues. Trimming cost V 4 bases and J 4 bases; bases outside gene matches: 9. The germline V gene encodes CDR1 MDHEN and CDR2 SYDVKM. Here the CDR3 DNA reads TGTGCCAGCAGTTCGATATCGGGACAGTATAATGAAAAACTGTTTTTT. Amino acids: CASSSISGQYNEKLFF.

The chain links TRBV30 to TRBJ2-5, with TRBD2 matching over 7 bases. Unmatched junction bases numbered 7, after V lost 4 bases and J lost 5 bases. From germline, CDR1 is GTSNPN and CDR2 SVGIG (reference sequence). The CDR3 is 13 residues long. The DNA for the CDR3 is TGTGCCTGGAACGGGGGGTCCGAGGAGACCCAGTACTTC. Its translation: CAWNGGSEETQYF. Looking up the rest from reference TRBV30 and TRBJ2-5 gives the full variable domain: SQTIHQWPATLVQPVGSPLSLECTVEGTSNPNLYWYRQAAGRGLQLLFYSVGIGQISSEVPQNLSASRPQDRQFILSSKKLLLSDSGFYLCAWNGGSEETQYFGPGTRLLVL.

The CDR3: CASSSIRGGTEAFF. CDR3 bases: TGTGCCAGCAGCTCTATCCGGGGGGGGACTGAAGCTTTCTTT. V usage is TRBV7-2 and J usage is TRBJ1-1; D may be TRBD1 (5 bases). Germline CDR1 and CDR2: SGHTA and FQGNSA. V was clipped by 4 bases and J by 5 bases, with 14 bases between them. This CDR3 comprises 14 residues.

This clone has only one observation. This chain links TRBV5-5 with TRBJ1-5, with D hard to call. Germline loops: CDR1 SGHKS, CDR2 YYEKEE (reference sequence). The CDR3 loop spans 14 amino acids. Trimming removed 0 bases from V and 0 bases from J, with 4 bases in between. The CDR3 DNA sequence: TGTGCCAGCAGCTTGGTGGCTAGCAATCAGCCCCAGCATTTT. Encoded protein: CASSLVASNQPQHF.

The CDR3 bases are TGTGCCAGCAGGGCCACCGGGACAGGGGTTGAAAAACTGTTTTTT. Translating gives CASRATGTGVEKLFF. The chain joins TRBV6-5 to TRBJ1-4; 10 bases align to TRBD1. CDR1 and CDR2 from the germline V gene are MNHEY and SVGAGI. CDR3 size: 15 residues. V was clipped by 6 bases and J by 7 bases; unmatched bases: 8.